The 25 T cell receptor beta chains below all came from one sample that was sequenced in a study of blood T cell repertoires in COVID-19. Measured with immunoSEQ multiplex PCR; TCRdb has only the in-frame clones, and not every one. Among approximately 300,000 clones listed, about 85% were seen once. Source material: peripheral blood. These receptors were collected from a woman aged 45-60 years with active or convalescent COVID-19.

The chain recombines TRBV18 with TRBJ2-2; a weak D match, TRBD1 (6 bases). Deletions cut 2 bases from V and 1 base from J, with 11 bases between. CDR3 length: 16 residues. The germline CDR1 and CDR2 sequences are KGHSH and LQKENI. The CDR3 DNA follows: TGTGCCAGCTCACCAACAGGGTTTCTGAACACCGGGGAGCTGTTTTTT. Its translation: CASSPTGFLNTGELFF. Together with reference TRBV18 and TRBJ2-2, the CDR3 gives the full variable domain: NAGVMQNPRHLVRRRGQEARLRCSPMKGHSHVYWYRQLPEEGLKFMVYLQKENIIDESGMPKERFSAEFPKEGPSILRIQQVVRGDSAAYFCASSPTGFLNTGELFFGEGSRLTVL.

V is TRBV30 and J is TRBJ2-3; D may be TRBD2 (6 bases). The CDR3 sequence is 17 residues long. Germline assignment: CDR1 GTSNPN and CDR2 SVGIG (reference sequence). With 6 bases removed from V and 1 base from J, the gap between germline ends came to 23 bases. CDR3 nucleotides: TGTGCCTGTAGTTCAATGAAGGGGAGGACTCGCACAGATACGCAGTATTTT. This codes for CACSSMKGRTRTDTQYF.

J is TRBJ1-2 and V is TRBV19; perhaps TRBD1 as D (5 bases). V shed 3 bases and J shed 4 bases, with 18 bases lying between them. The CDR3 loop spans 16 amino acids. Germline V gives CDR1 LNHDA, CDR2 SQIVND (reference sequence). The CDR3 coding sequence is TGTGCCAGTAGTATTCCGGGCCCCAAGGGGCTCTATGGCTACACCTTC. Its protein is CASSIPGPKGLYGYTF.

The chain uses TRBV7-2 and TRBJ2-1; TRBD2 matches at 10 bases. The CDR3 is 15 residues long. Germline CDR1 reads SGHTA; CDR2 reads FQGNSA. Unmatched junction bases numbered 9, after V lost 5 bases and J lost 8 bases. CDR3: CASSRSSGSTHEQFF. For the CDR3, the DNA is TGTGCCAGCAGCCGTTCTAGCGGGAGCACCCATGAGCAGTTCTTC.

This clone appeared once. This rearrangement joins TRBV5-1 to TRBJ2-3, with TRBD2 identical over 9 bases. The CDR3 consists of 16 residues. V dropped 3 bases and J dropped 6; count of bases not matched to a gene: 11. Germline CDR1 is SGHRS and CDR2 is YFSETQ. The CDR3 bases are TGCGCCAGCAGCTCCCCCGCTAGCGGGGAAGTGGATACGCAGTATTTT. The encoded protein is CASSSPASGEVDTQYF.

This chain connects TRBV4-1 to TRBJ2-3; 8 bases fit TRBD2. V trimming: 3 bases; J trimming: 5 bases; junction bases outside the gene matches: 13. Germline V CDR1 and CDR2: MGHRA, YSYEKL. CDR3 length equals 17 residues. The CDR3 region has the DNA TGCGCCAGCAGCCACCCCCAGGTGGGACTAGGTATAGATACGCAGTATTTT. Translating it yields CASSHPQVGLGIDTQYF.

The chain couples TRBV5-8 to TRBJ2-5, with 13 bases fitting TRBD2. Germline CDR1 is SGHTS and CDR2 is YDEGEE. This CDR3 has 16 amino acids. J lost 4 bases, V lost 1 base, and 4 bases had no gene match. CDR3 DNA: TGTGCCAGCAGCTTGCCGGGACTAGCGGGACTAGAGACCCAGTACTTC. Translated: CASSLPGLAGLETQYF.

The V gene is TRBV30, the J gene TRBJ2-5; no firm D call. Germline assignment: CDR1 GTSNPN and CDR2 SVGIG (reference sequence). This CDR3 is built from 12 residues. The V end lost 5 bases, the J end lost 4 bases, and 11 bases lay between the germline ends. The CDR3 spells CAWGASGETQYF. CDR3 nucleotides: TGTGCCTGGGGTGCCTCCGGAGAGACCCAGTACTTC.

The rearrangement uses TRBV10-3 and TRBJ1-2, with 11 bases fitting TRBD1. V gave up 4 bases and J gave up 7 bases; unmatched junction bases: 11. This CDR3 spans 16 amino acids. CDR1 ENHRY and CDR2 SYGVKD come from the germline V gene. DNA of the CDR3: TGTGCCATCAGTGGGGACAGGGGGAGCATCGAAATTGGCTACACCTTC. Residues: CAISGDRGSIEIGYTF.

Turning to this clone: A read error may account for a junction end that differs from germline. V and J are TRBV7-7 and TRBJ2-4; 10 bases match TRBD1. The CDR3 length is 13 residues. Germline CDR1 SSHAT, CDR2 FNYEAQ (reference sequence). The CDR3, as DNA: TGTGCTAGCAGCGCCGGACAGGGGGGAATTCAGTACTTC. Its protein product is CASSAGQGGIQYF. Drawing the rest from reference TRBV7-7 and TRBJ2-4, the complete variable domain is GAGVSQSPRYKVTKRGQDVTLRCDPISSHATLYWYQQALGQGPEFLTYFNYEAQPDKSGLPSDRFSAERPEGSISTLTIQRTEQRDSAMYRCASSAGQGGIQYFGAGTRLSVL.

This chain joins TRBV6-5 and TRBJ2-2, with D tentatively TRBD1 (5 bases). CDR3 length: 16 residues. Germline V gene lookup returns CDR1 MNHEY and CDR2 SVGAGI. With 2 bases removed from V and 0 bases from J, the gap between germline ends came to 10 bases. The CDR3 spells CASSYGQTSNTGELFF. CDR3 coding DNA: TGTGCCAGCAGTTACGGACAAACCTCGAACACCGGGGAGCTGTTTTTT.

This chain uses TRBV6-4 with TRBJ2-3, with TRBD2 identical over 8 bases. J lost 4 bases, V lost 5 bases, and 8 bases had no gene match. This CDR3 has 15 residues. The germline gives CDR1 MRHNA, CDR2 SNTAGT. The CDR3 sequence is CASSSTAGDSDTQYF. CDR3 nucleotides: TGTGCCAGCAGTTCGACAGCGGGAGATTCAGATACGCAGTATTTT.

V usage is TRBV28 and J usage is TRBJ2-7, with a possible D match to TRBD1 (6 bases). The CDR3 totals 14 residues. Looked up from germline, CDR1 is MDHEN and CDR2 is SYDVKM. V was trimmed by 3 bases and J by 6 bases, leaving 15 bases between them. The CDR3 DNA reads TGTGCCAGCAGTTTTAGGGACACAGGACCCGAGCAGTACTTC. As protein: CASSFRDTGPEQYF.

This chain joins TRBV2 and TRBJ2-3; TRBD2 matches 14 bases. Germline-derived CDR1 and CDR2 are SNHLY and FYNNEI. The CDR3 has 17 amino acids. The ends lost 7 bases at V and 6 bases at J; junction bases unmatched: 12. CDR3 nucleotide sequence: TGTGCCAGCACCCGAGGGGGACTAGCGGGAGAAGGTGATACGCAGTATTTT. This gives the protein CASTRGGLAGEGDTQYF. Looking up the rest from reference TRBV2 and TRBJ2-3 gives the full variable domain: EPEVTQTPSHQVTQMGQEVILRCVPISNHLYFYWYRQILGQKVEFLVSFYNNEISEKSEIFDDQFSVERPDGSNFTLKIRSTKLEDSAMYFCASTRGGLAGEGDTQYFGPGTRLTVL.

The chain joins TRBV28 to TRBJ2-5; TRBD1 agrees at 8 bases. The ends lost 3 bases at V and 9 bases at J; junction bases unmatched: 12. This CDR3 is built from 15 residues. Germline assignment: CDR1 MDHEN and CDR2 SYDVKM. The CDR3 region is CASSFVSGGGEAQYF. Here the CDR3 DNA reads TGTGCCAGCAGTTTTGTATCAGGGGGCGGGGAAGCCCAGTACTTC.

The chain uses TRBV7-9 and TRBJ2-7, with D perhaps TRBD2 (5 bases). The germline V gene encodes CDR1 SEHNR and CDR2 FQNEAQ (reference sequence). The CDR3 loop spans 12 amino acids. With 5 bases removed from V and 3 bases from J, the gap between germline ends came to 8 bases. CDR3 protein: CASSIGSYEQYF. The CDR3 DNA reads as TGTGCCAGCAGCATAGGGAGCTACGAGCAGTACTTC.

The CDR3 loop reads CASRGTGTAVFF. The CDR3, as DNA: TGTGCCAGCAGGGGGACCGGGACAGCGGTTTTCTTT. The chain employs TRBV2 and TRBJ1-1, with TRBD1 matching 7 bases. The CDR3 contains 12 residues. V shed 6 bases, J shed 13 bases, and the junction held 11 bases outside the gene matches. The germline V gene has CDR1 SNHLY and CDR2 FYNNEI.

The V and J genes are TRBV5-1 and TRBJ2-6, with 9 nucleotides matching TRBD1. The V and J ends lost 2 bases and 0 bases, in that order; junction bases with no gene match: 9. Germline CDR1 reads SGHRS; CDR2 reads YFSETQ. This CDR3 is 19 amino acids long. Written as DNA, the CDR3 is TGCGCCAGCAGCTTCTACCCCGGGACAGGGTACTCTGGGGCCAACGTCCTGACTTTC. Protein product: CASSFYPGTGYSGANVLTF.

The chain employs TRBV5-1 and TRBJ2-4; TRBD2 aligns across 10 bases. The CDR3 is 19 residues long. Trimming cost V 1 base and J 0 bases; bases outside gene matches: 10. Germline V gene data show CDR1 as SGHRS and CDR2 as YFSETQ. In nucleotides, the CDR3 is TGCGCCAGCAGCTTGAGGTGGACTAGCGGCTTACTAGCCAAAAACATTCAGTACTTC. It codes for CASSLRWTSGLLAKNIQYF.

The rearrangement uses TRBV30 and TRBJ2-7, with D perhaps TRBD2 (7 bases). Germline values: CDR1 GTSNPN, CDR2 SVGIG (reference sequence). This CDR3 spans 14 amino acids. V was clipped by 1 base and J by 2 bases, with 12 bases between them. CDR3 sequence: CAWSGRGRTYEQYF. The CDR3 DNA reads as TGTGCCTGGAGTGGGCGGGGGCGAACCTACGAGCAGTACTTC.

The CDR3 sequence: CASTGTYGYTF. The CDR3 DNA is TGTGCCAGTACAGGGACCTATGGCTACACCTTC. The J gene is TRBJ1-2, the V gene TRBV28; D possibly corresponds to TRBD1 (6 bases). Trimming took 9 bases from V and 4 from J, leaving 9 bases between them. Per germline, CDR1 MDHEN and CDR2 SYDVKM. The CDR3 covers 11 residues.

The V call is TRBV3-1 (or the pseudogene TRBV3-2), the J call TRBJ1-4; the match to TRBD1 covers 7 bases. Germline CDR1 reads LGHDT; CDR2 reads YNNKEL (reference sequence). The J segment lost 10 bases and the V segment lost 4 bases, leaving 9 bases of the junction unmatched. This CDR3 has 14 residues. The CDR3 region is CASSPDRAQRKLFF. As DNA, the CDR3 is TGTGCCAGCAGCCCCGACAGGGCCCAGAGAAAACTGTTTTTT.

J is TRBJ1-4 and V is TRBV30; no firm D call. Trimming left V 0 bases short and J 8 bases short, with 10 bases between. The CDR3 is 13 residues long. Germline CDR1 is GTSNPN and CDR2 is SVGIG (reference sequence). The CDR3: CAWSVLSGEKLFF. CDR3 DNA: TGTGCCTGGAGTGTACTGTCGGGAGAAAAACTGTTTTTT.

The CDR3 loop reads CASGQRGNTGELFF. The DNA for the CDR3 is TGTGCCAGTGGGCAGCGGGGGAACACCGGGGAGCTGTTTTTT. The V call is TRBV19, the J call TRBJ2-2; 7 bases match TRBD2. The V gene end was trimmed by 8 bases and the J gene end by 1 base; junction bases not matched to a gene: 4. Germline values: CDR1 LNHDA, CDR2 SQIVND (reference sequence). This CDR3 spans 14 amino acids.

This clone was seen a handful of times. The genes are TRBV29-1 and TRBJ2-1, with D possibly TRBD1 on 6 matching bases. The CDR3 spans 12 residues. V was shortened by 3 bases and J by 4 bases, with 7 bases between the two germline ends. Germline V lookup: CDR1 SQVTM, CDR2 ANQGSEA. CDR3 sequence: CSVDQGYNEQFF. CDR3 nucleotide sequence: TGCAGCGTTGACCAGGGGTACAATGAGCAGTTCTTC.